A single sample is the source of the 21 T cell receptor beta chains below, sequenced in a study of T-cell memory formation after mild COVID-19. Via MiXCR, TCRdb re-called the 5' RACE reads, giving one row per CDR3 protein. The sample lists under 550,000 distinct CDR3 sequences, 18% seen once, with about 12% in the top ten. Material: PBMCs or a T cell subset sorted from them (not recorded which). Receptors originate from an adult woman who had mild COVID-19 (a few samples of this study predate the infection). Cell type and time point are not known.

This clonotype has only a few counts. V usage is TRBV2 and J usage is TRBJ1-2; 8 bases agree with TRBD1. The CDR3 totals 14 residues. Germline V gene lookup returns CDR1 SNHLY and CDR2 FYNNEI. The J segment lost 2 bases and the V segment lost 8 bases, leaving 7 bases of the junction unmatched. CDR3 sequence reads: CASVRQGTNYGYTF. In DNA form, the CDR3 reads TGTGCCAGCGTTAGACAGGGGACGAACTATGGCTACACCTTC.

This clonotype was counted between two and nine times. The genes are TRBV9 and TRBJ2-5, with a weak D call TRBD2 (6 bases). The CDR3 runs 14 residues. Germline CDR1 is SGDLS and CDR2 is YYNGEE. The ends were cut back, 6 bases at V and 1 base at J, with 13 bases in the middle. The CDR3 sequence is CASTGAGPQETQYF. The CDR3 bases are TGTGCCAGCACCGGGGCGGGGCCCCAAGAGACCCAGTACTTC.

This chain joins TRBV20-1 and TRBJ2-3; 8 bases map to TRBD1. Germline V CDR1 and CDR2: DFQATT, SNEGSKA (reference sequence). The CDR3 sequence is 16 residues long. V shed 1 base, J shed 4 bases, and the junction held 10 bases outside the gene matches. The DNA of the CDR3 is TGCAGTGCTAGAGTAAGGAGGACAGGGAACTCAGATACGCAGTATTTT. Translated, it gives CSARVRRTGNSDTQYF.

This clonotype was counted between two and nine times. The gene calls are TRBV7-9 and TRBJ2-5, with 7 bases aligning to TRBD1. Germline-derived CDR1 and CDR2 are SEHNR and FQNEAQ (reference sequence). V lost 5 bases to trimming and J lost 4 bases; unmatched junction nucleotides: 10. The CDR3 is 15 amino acids. CDR3 bases: TGTGCCAGCAGCCAAGGGACAGAGGCAAGAGAGACCCAGTACTTC. Encoded protein: CASSQGTEARETQYF.

The V call is TRBV29-1, the J call TRBJ2-3; 7 bases agree with TRBD1. The trim removed 2 bases at V and 4 bases at J, leaving 9 bases unmatched. CDR3 length: 15 residues. Germline lookup yields CDR1 SQVTM and CDR2 ANQGSEA. This chain's CDR3 is CSVEPRQGLADTQYF. In nucleotides, the CDR3 is TGCAGCGTTGAACCCCGACAGGGCCTCGCAGATACGCAGTATTTT.

This clonotype has more than one count but fewer than ten. This rearrangement joins TRBV12-3 or TRBV12-4 to TRBJ2-2; 8 nucleotides line up with TRBD1. V lost 7 bases, J lost 1 base, and 8 bases stayed unmatched. The CDR3 sequence is 16 residues long. The CDR3 bases are TGTGCCAGCACCGACCTCGGGACAGGGAACACCGGGGAGCTGTTTTTT. Encoded protein: CASTDLGTGNTGELFF.

This clonotype occurred many times. This rearrangement joins TRBV7-9 to TRBJ2-1; TRBD2 matches 8 bases. CDR1 SEHNR and CDR2 FQNEAQ come from the germline V gene (reference sequence). J lost 7 bases, V lost 4 bases, and 6 bases had no gene match. The CDR3 is made up of 14 amino acids. The CDR3 loop is CASSYHTGGNEQFF. CDR3 coding DNA: TGTGCCAGCAGCTATCACACGGGAGGGAATGAGCAGTTCTTC.

This clonotype was observed a handful of times. The gene calls are TRBV9 and TRBJ2-3; D assignment may be TRBD1 or TRBD2 (6 bases each). Looked up from germline, CDR1 is SGDLS and CDR2 is YYNGEE. Trimming shortened V by 4 bases and J by 0 bases, and 15 bases separated the two germline ends. The CDR3 has 16 amino acids. CDR3 DNA: TGTGCCAGCAGCCCACCGCACGGGGGCAGCACAGATACGCAGTATTTT. Protein sequence: CASSPPHGGSTDTQYF.

This clonotype came up a few times. The genes are TRBV5-6 and TRBJ2-7, with 9 bases fitting TRBD2. Trimming removed 1 base from V and 3 bases from J; junction bases left unmatched: 2. The CDR3 consists of 14 residues. Germline V gene sequence: CDR1 SGHDT, CDR2 YYEEEE. The CDR3 nucleotides are TGTGCCAGCAGCTTGCCTAGCGGGAACTACGAGCAGTACTTC. Amino acids: CASSLPSGNYEQYF.

The CDR3 DNA reads as TGCAGTGCTAGCGCCCTAGCGGAGCTCACAGATACGCAGTATTTT. It yields the protein CSASALAELTDTQYF. The rearrangement uses TRBV20-1 and TRBJ2-3; 7 nucleotides align to TRBD2. Germline V gene sequence: CDR1 DFQATT, CDR2 SNEGSKA (reference sequence). V lost 3 bases to trimming and J lost 2 bases; unmatched junction nucleotides: 8. The CDR3 contains 15 residues.

The gene calls are TRBV15 and TRBJ1-4; the match to TRBD1 covers 9 bases. This CDR3 contains 14 residues. Looked up from germline, CDR1 is LNHNV and CDR2 is YYDKDF (reference sequence). With 4 bases clipped from V and 6 bases from J, the junction kept 3 bases outside the gene matches. The CDR3 DNA follows: TGTGCCACCAGCACCCGGACAGGGGATGAAAAACTGTTTTTT. Protein product: CATSTRTGDEKLFF.

This clonotype was seen a handful of times. The chain links TRBV12-3 or TRBV12-4 to TRBJ2-1, with 8 bases matching TRBD1. This CDR3 is 16 amino acids long. V gave up 6 bases and J gave up 6 bases; unmatched junction bases: 13. Here the CDR3 reads CASSNLGPTGGNEQFF. The CDR3 DNA sequence: TGTGCCAGCAGCAACCTCGGGCCTACAGGGGGCAATGAGCAGTTCTTC.

The genes are TRBV9 and TRBJ2-1; 14 positions match TRBD2. The germline V gene has CDR1 SGDLS and CDR2 YYNGEE. After removal of 4 bases from V and 4 bases from J, the junction contained 13 bases not matched to a gene. The CDR3 has 19 amino acids. CDR3 bases: TGTGCCAGCAGCTCGAGCCGACTAGCGGGAGGGCACTTTTACAATGAGCAGTTCTTC. Its protein product is CASSSSRLAGGHFYNEQFF.

The rearrangement joins TRBV7-8 to TRBJ2-1; TRBD2 agrees at 9 bases. The CDR3 contains 15 residues. Trimming cost V 1 base and J 8 bases; bases outside gene matches: 6. Germline lookup yields CDR1 SGHVS and CDR2 FQNEAQ. The CDR3 region is CASSLEGSGSYEQFF. The DNA of the CDR3 is TGTGCCAGCAGCTTAGAGGGTAGCGGGAGTTATGAGCAGTTCTTC.

The CDR3: CASSPHLPAGETQYF. The CDR3 nucleotides are TGTGCCAGCAGCCCACACCTGCCAGCGGGGGAGACCCAGTACTTC. The chain couples TRBV7-9 to TRBJ2-5, with 7 bases fitting TRBD2. The J segment lost 5 bases and the V segment lost 5 bases, leaving 11 bases of the junction unmatched. CDR1 and CDR2 from the germline V gene are SEHNR and FQNEAQ (reference sequence). This CDR3 region has 15 residues. The full variable domain, its missing parts supplied by reference TRBV7-9 and TRBJ2-5, is DTGVSQNPRHKITKRGQNVTFRCDPISEHNRLYWYRQTLGQGPEFLTYFQNEAQLEKSRLLSDRFSAERPKGSFSTLEIQRTEQGDSAMYLCASSPHLPAGETQYFGPGTRLLVL.

This clonotype came up a few times. This chain connects TRBV20-1 to TRBJ2-5, with 15 bases fitting TRBD2. This CDR3 has 15 amino acids. V was clipped by 8 bases and J by 6 bases; unmatched bases: 10. Germline CDR1 reads DFQATT; CDR2 reads SNEGSKA (reference sequence). CDR3 coding DNA: TGCAGTATGGGACTAGCGGGAGGTAGAATCAAGACCCAGTACTTC. This codes for CSMGLAGGRIKTQYF.

This clonotype was seen more than once but under ten times. The V and J genes are TRBV7-2 and TRBJ1-2; TRBD1 is a possible D gene (6 bases). CDR1 and CDR2 from the germline V gene are SGHTA and FQGNSA. This CDR3 comprises 14 residues. V was cut by 1 base and J by 2 bases, with 8 bases left in between. The CDR3 here is CASSLERGNYGYTF. The CDR3 coding sequence is TGTGCCAGCAGCTTAGAGAGGGGGAACTATGGCTACACCTTC.

The V and J genes are TRBV5-1 and TRBJ1-1; TRBD1 might be the D (6 bases). V was shortened by 4 bases and J by 5 bases, with 15 bases between the two germline ends. This CDR3 has 14 amino acids. Germline V gene lookup returns CDR1 SGHRS and CDR2 YFSETQ. As DNA, the CDR3 is TGCGCCAGCAGCGGTGGACGGGGGCTTACTGAAGCTTTCTTT. Translated: CASSGGRGLTEAFF.

V gene TRBV29-1 combines with J gene TRBJ2-1; tentative D call: TRBD1 (6 bases). V lost 7 bases and J lost 5, with 12 bases in between. Germline CDR1 and CDR2: SQVTM and ANQGSEA. The CDR3 covers 12 residues. CDR3 nucleotides: TGCAGCGAAGGTGCAGGGGACAATGAGCAGTTCTTC. This codes for CSEGAGDNEQFF.

This chain uses TRBV10-2 with TRBJ2-1; TRBD2 might be the D (6 bases). The CDR3 consists of 16 residues. V lost 6 bases and J lost 5, with 20 bases in between. From germline, CDR1 is WSHSY and CDR2 SAAADI. CDR3 nucleotides: TGCGCCAGCAGGGGACCTAATAGCGGACCGAACAATGAGCAGTTCTTC. Its protein product is CASRGPNSGPNNEQFF.

This clonotype has just a few counts. The chain couples TRBV5-4 to TRBJ2-3, with a weak D call TRBD2 (6 bases). There are 16 residues in the CDR3. The V gene's germline CDR1 is SGHNT and CDR2 YYREEE (reference sequence). V lost 2 bases to trimming and J lost 2 bases, with 15 bases between them. The CDR3 is CASSFKIAGFTDTQYF. The DNA for the CDR3 is TGTGCCAGCAGCTTCAAAATTGCGGGGTTCACAGATACGCAGTATTTT.